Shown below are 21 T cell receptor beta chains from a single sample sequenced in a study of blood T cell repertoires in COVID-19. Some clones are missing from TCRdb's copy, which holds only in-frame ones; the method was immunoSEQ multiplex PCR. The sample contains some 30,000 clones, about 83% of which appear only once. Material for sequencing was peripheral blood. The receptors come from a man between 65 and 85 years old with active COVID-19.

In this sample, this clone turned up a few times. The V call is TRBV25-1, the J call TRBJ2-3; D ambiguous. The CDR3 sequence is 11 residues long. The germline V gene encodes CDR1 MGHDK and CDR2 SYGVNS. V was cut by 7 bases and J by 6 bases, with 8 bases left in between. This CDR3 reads CASTYGDTQYF. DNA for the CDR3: TGTGCCAGCACTTACGGTGATACGCAGTATTTT.

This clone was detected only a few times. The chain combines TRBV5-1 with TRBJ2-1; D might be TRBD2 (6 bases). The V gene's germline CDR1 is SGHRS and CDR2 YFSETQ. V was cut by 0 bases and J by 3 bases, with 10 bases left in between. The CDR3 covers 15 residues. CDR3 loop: CASSLEGLNYNEQFF. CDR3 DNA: TGCGCCAGCAGCTTGGAGGGACTCAACTACAATGAGCAGTTCTTC. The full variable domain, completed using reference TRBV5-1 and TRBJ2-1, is KAGVTQTPRYLIKTRGQQVTLSCSPISGHRSVSWYQQTPGQGLQFLFEYFSETQRNKGNFPGRFSGRQFSNSRSEMNVSTLELGDSALYLCASSLEGLNYNEQFFGPGTRLTVL.

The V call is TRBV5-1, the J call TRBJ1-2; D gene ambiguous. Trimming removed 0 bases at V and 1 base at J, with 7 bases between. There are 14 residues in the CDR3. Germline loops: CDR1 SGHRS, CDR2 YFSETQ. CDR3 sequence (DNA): TGCGCCAGCAGCTTGGGGCATCGTAACTATGGCTACACCTTC. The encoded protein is CASSLGHRNYGYTF.

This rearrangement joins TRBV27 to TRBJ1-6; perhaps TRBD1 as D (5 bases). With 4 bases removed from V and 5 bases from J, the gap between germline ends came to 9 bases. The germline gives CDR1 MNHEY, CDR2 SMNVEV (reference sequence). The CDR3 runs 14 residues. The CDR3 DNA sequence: TGTGCCAGCAGTTCTCAGGGCAATAATTCACCCCTCCACTTT. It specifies CASSSQGNNSPLHF.

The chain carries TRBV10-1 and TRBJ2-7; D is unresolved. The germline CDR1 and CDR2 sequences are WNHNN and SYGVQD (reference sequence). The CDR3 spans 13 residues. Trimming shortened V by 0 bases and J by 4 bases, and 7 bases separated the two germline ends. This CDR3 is CASSESSTYEQYF. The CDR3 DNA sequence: TGCGCCAGCAGTGAGTCGTCGACATACGAGCAGTACTTC.

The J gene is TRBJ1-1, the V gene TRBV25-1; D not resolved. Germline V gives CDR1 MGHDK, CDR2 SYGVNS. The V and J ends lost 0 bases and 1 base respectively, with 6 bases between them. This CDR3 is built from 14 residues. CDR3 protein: CASSEYGENTEAFF. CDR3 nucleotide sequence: TGTGCCAGCAGTGAATACGGGGAGAACACTGAAGCTTTCTTT. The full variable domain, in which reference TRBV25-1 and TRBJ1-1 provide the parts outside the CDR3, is EADIYQTPRYLVIGTGKKITLECSQTMGHDKMYWYQQDPGMELHLIHYSYGVNSTEKGDLSSESTVSRIRTEHFPLTLESARPSHTSQYLCASSEYGENTEAFFGQGTRLTVV.

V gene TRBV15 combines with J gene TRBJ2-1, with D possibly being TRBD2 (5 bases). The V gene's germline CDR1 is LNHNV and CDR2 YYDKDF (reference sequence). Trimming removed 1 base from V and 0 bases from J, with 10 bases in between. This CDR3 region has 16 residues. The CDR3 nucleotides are TGTGCCACCAGCAGAGTTACTAGAGGCTCCTACAATGAGCAGTTCTTC. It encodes CATSRVTRGSYNEQFF.

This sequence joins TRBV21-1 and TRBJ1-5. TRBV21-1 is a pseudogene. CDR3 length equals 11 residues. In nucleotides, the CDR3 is TGTGCCAGCAGCAATCCTAGGCCCCAGCATTTT. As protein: CASSNPRPQHF.

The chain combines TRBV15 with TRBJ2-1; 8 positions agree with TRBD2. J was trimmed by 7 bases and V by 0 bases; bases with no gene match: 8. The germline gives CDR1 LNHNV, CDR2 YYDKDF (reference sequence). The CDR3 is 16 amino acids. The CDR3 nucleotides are TGTGCCACCAGCAGAGATCGGGAGGGAGGGAGGAATGAGCAGTTCTTC. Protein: CATSRDREGGRNEQFF.

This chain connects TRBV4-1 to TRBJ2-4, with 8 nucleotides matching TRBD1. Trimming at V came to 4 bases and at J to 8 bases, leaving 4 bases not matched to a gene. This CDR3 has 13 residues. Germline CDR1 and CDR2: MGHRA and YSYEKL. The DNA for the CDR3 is TGCGCCAGCAGCCGACAGGGGATGGACATTCAGTACTTC. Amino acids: CASSRQGMDIQYF.

CDR3 nucleotide sequence: TGCAGCGTTGCAAAATCGACAGGGGGCCGCACTGAAGCTTTCTTT. Translation gives CSVAKSTGGRTEAFF. This chain uses TRBV29-1 with TRBJ1-1; 10 bases map to TRBD1. CDR1 SQVTM and CDR2 ANQGSEA come from the germline V gene. Trimming at V came to 4 bases and at J to 4 bases, leaving 9 bases not matched to a gene. The CDR3 consists of 15 residues.

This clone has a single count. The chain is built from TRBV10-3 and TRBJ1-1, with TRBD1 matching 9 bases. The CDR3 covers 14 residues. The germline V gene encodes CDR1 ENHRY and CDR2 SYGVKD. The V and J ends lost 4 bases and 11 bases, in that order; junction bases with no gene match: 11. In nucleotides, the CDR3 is TGTGCCATCAGTGCCGGACAGGGGATGGTGCAGGCTTTCTTT. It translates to CAISAGQGMVQAFF.

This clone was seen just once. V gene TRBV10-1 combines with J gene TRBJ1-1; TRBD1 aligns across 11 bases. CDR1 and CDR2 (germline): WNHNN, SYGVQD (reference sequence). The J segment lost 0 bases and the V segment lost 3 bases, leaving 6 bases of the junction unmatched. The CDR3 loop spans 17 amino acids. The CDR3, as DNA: TGCGCCAGCAGTGACCGGGACAGGGGGGACATGAACACTGAAGCTTTCTTT. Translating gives CASSDRDRGDMNTEAFF.

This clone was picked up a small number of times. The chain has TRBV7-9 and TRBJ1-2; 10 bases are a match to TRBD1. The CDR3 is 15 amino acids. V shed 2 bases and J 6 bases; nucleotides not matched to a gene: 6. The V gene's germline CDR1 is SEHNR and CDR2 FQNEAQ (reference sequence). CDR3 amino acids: CASSLSSGQGDGYTF. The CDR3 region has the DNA TGTGCCAGCAGCTTAAGCTCTGGACAGGGGGATGGCTACACCTTC.

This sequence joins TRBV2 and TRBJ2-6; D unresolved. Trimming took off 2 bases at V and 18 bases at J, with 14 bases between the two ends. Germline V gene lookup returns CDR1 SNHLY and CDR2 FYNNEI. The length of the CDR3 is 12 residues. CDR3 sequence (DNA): TGTGCCAGCAGTGAAATACTTGGGCCCTCGACTTTC. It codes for CASSEILGPSTF.

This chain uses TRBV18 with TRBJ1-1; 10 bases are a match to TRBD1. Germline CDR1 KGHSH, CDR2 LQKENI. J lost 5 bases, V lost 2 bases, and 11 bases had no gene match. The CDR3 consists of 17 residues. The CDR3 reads CASSPATGGSVRTEAFF. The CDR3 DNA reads TGTGCCAGCTCACCAGCGACAGGGGGCTCGGTAAGAACTGAAGCTTTCTTT.

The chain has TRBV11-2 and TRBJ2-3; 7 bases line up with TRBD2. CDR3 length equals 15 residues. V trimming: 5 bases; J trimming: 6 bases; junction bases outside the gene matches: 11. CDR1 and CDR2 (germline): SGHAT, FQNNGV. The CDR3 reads CASSTSGADFDTQYF. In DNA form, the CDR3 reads TGTGCCAGCAGCACCAGCGGGGCTGACTTCGATACGCAGTATTTT.

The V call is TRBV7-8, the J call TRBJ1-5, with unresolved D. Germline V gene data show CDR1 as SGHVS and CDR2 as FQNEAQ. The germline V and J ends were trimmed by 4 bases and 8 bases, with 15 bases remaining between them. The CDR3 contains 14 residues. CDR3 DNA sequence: TGTGCCAGCAGCTACGGGATAGCGACTGAGCCCCAGCATTTT. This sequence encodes CASSYGIATEPQHF.

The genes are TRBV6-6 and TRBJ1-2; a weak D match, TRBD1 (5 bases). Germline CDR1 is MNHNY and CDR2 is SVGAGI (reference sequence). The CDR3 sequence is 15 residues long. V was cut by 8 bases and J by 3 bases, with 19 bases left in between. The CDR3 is CASDRGTGVDYGYTF. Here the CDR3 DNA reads TGTGCCAGCGATCGGGGGACCGGCGTGGACTATGGCTACACCTTC.

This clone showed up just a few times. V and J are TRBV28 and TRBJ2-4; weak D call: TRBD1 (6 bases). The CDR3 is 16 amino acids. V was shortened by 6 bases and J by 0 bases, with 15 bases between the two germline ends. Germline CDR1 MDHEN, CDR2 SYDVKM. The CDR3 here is CASSRGWGLAKNIQYF. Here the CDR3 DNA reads TGTGCCAGCAGCCGAGGTTGGGGGCTAGCCAAAAACATTCAGTACTTC.

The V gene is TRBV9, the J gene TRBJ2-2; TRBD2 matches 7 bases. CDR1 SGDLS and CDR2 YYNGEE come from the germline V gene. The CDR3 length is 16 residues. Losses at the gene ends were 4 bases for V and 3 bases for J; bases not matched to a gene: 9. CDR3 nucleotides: TGTGCCAGCAGCCTTTTCTCTAGCGGTTACACCGGGGAGCTGTTTTTT. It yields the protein CASSLFSSGYTGELFF. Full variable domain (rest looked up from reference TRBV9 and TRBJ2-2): DSGVTQTPKHLITATGQRVTLRCSPRSGDLSVYWYQQSLDQGLQFLIQYYNGEERAKGNILERFSAQQFPDLHSELNLSSLELGDSALYFCASSLFSSGYTGELFFGEGSRLTVL.